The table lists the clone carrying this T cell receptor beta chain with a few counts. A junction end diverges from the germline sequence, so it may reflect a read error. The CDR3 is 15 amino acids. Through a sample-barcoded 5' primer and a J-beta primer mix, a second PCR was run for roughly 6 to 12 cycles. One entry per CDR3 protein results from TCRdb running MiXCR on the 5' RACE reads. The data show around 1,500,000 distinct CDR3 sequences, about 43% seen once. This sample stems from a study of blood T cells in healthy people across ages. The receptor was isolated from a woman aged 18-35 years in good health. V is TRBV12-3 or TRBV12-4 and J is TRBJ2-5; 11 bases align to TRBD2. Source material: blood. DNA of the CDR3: TGCGCCAGCAGTTTAGGGGTAGCGGGAGGGAAGACCCAGTACTTC. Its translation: CASSLGVAGGKTQYF.